These T cell receptor beta chains were read from a single sample in a study of cytomegalovirus exposure and HLA in healthy donors. Method: immunoSEQ multiplex PCR; TCRdb's copy keeps in-frame clones and lacks some. Seen here are some 170,000 clones, roughly 78% observed once, and the top ten hold around 1.9%. The source material was PBMCs. The receptors were sampled from a middle-aged man in good health and CMV-seronegative. Each CDR3 is given with its conserved first and last residue. A D gene is named only where the DNA matches it firmly. For some rows the clone size is stated as once, few or many, or as a class when expanded; others skip it.

.,TRBV27,.,TRBJ2-7,TGTGCCACCTTTAGCGGCCACGAGCAGTACTTC,CATFSGHEQYF
.,TRBV4-3,.,TRBJ1-1,TGCGCCAGCAGCCAAGATCTGGAGGGTAAGACTGAAGCTTTCTTT,CASSQDLEGKTEAFF
.,TRBV28,.,TRBJ1-5,TGTGCCAGCAGTTCAGGGGATCAGCCCCAGCATTTT,CASSSGDQPQHF
few,TRBV27,.,TRBJ1-5,TGTGCCAGCGGTCCCTACGGACATCGGCCCCAGCATTTT,CASGPYGHRPQHF
.,TRBV30,.,TRBJ2-7,TGTGCCTGGAGTCTGGGGGGACGCTCCTACGAGCAGTACTTC,CAWSLGGRSYEQYF
.,TRBV11-2,TRBD1,TRBJ1-2,TGTGCCAGCAGCCCCGGTGGACAGGGGCTCTATGGCTACACCTTC,CASSPGGQGLYGYTF
.,TRBV28,.,TRBJ1-3,TGTGCCAGCAGTTCCCGCATGGAGGACTCTGGAAACACCATATATTTT,CASSSRMEDSGNTIYF
.,TRBV2,.,TRBJ2-2,TGTGCCAGCAGTAACCGGGACAAGTACACCGGGGAGCTGTTTTTT,CASSNRDKYTGELFF
few,TRBV2,TRBD1,TRBJ2-3,TGTGCCAGCAGTGCCCGGACAGGGTTGACAGATACGCAGTATTTT,CASSARTGLTDTQYF
.,TRBV11-2,TRBD1,TRBJ2-1,TGTGCCAGCAGCCTTACTAGTAGACAGGGGACCTACAATGAGCAGTTCTTC,CASSLTSRQGTYNEQFF
.,TRBV19,.,TRBJ2-5,TGTGCCAGTAGTATAAAGGGGGGGGGACTCCAAGAGACCCAGTACTTC,CASSIKGGGLQETQYF
.,TRBV5-8,.,TRBJ1-5,TGTGCCAGCAGCTTGCGGGGGATTGTGAGCAATCAGCCCCAGCATTTT,CASSLRGIVSNQPQHF
once,TRBV10-3,.,TRBJ1-1,TGTGCCATCAGCAAGAATCAGAACAGGGAGGGTGAAGCTTTCTTT,CAISKNQNREGEAFF
once,TRBV6-5,.,TRBJ2-6,TGTGCCAGCAGTCCCTGGCGGGGGGCCAACGTCCTGACTTTC,CASSPWRGANVLTF
.,TRBV5-5,.,TRBJ2-1,TGTGCCAGCAGTATCTCCGGGACACCCTCTCGGTTCTTC,CASSISGTPSRFF
.,TRBV19,.,TRBJ2-1,TGTGCCAGTAGTAGCTACTTGAGCTCCTACAATGAGCAGTTCTTC,CASSSYLSSYNEQFF
once,TRBV5-1,.,TRBJ2-7,TGCGCCAGCAGCTTGAACAAGTACTACGAGCAGTACTTC,CASSLNKYYEQYF
.,TRBV5-6,.,TRBJ2-1,TGTGCCAGCAGCTCATCCCTCGGGCGGGACTCCTACAATGAGCAGTTCTTC,CASSSSLGRDSYNEQFF
.,TRBV6-6,.,TRBJ2-7,TGTGCCAGCAGTTACTCGAAGAACAGGGACGAGCAGTACTTC,CASSYSKNRDEQYF
.,TRBV4-2,TRBD2,TRBJ2-3,TGTGCCAGCAGCCGGCCAAAAAAAGGGACTAGCGGGAGTACAGATACGCAGTATTTT,CASSRPKKGTSGSTDTQYF
.,TRBV5-4,TRBD2,TRBJ2-5,TGTGCCAGCAGCTTCCCCGGGAGGGCCCCAGAGACCCAGTACTTC,CASSFPGRAPETQYF
.,TRBV7-2,TRBD2,TRBJ2-3,TGTGCCAGCAGCTTACGGGGCAGCGGGAGGGGATCAGATACGCAGTATTTT,CASSLRGSGRGSDTQYF
.,TRBV25-1,TRBD1,TRBJ1-1,TGTGCCAGCAGCGACAGGGGCGCGAACACTGAAGCTTTCTTT,CASSDRGANTEAFF
.,TRBV14,.,TRBJ1-1,TGTGCCAGCAGCCAAGACTCAGGGAACACTGAAGCTTTCTTT,CASSQDSGNTEAFF
.,TRBV14,.,TRBJ2-5,TGTGCCAGCAACCAGGGTTTCGGGGGAGTTGGAGAGACCCAGTACTTC,CASNQGFGGVGETQYF
.,TRBV5-1,TRBD2,TRBJ2-3,TGCGCCAGCAGCTTCTTAGCGGGAAGGGCAGATACGCAGTATTTT,CASSFLAGRADTQYF
.,TRBV28,TRBD2,TRBJ2-7,TGTGCCAGCAGTTTGGCACTAGCGGGAGAAGGCAAGACCTACGAGCAGTACTTC,CASSLALAGEGKTYEQYF
.,TRBV28,.,TRBJ2-2,TGTGCCAGCAGGGGCGGGGTCAACACCGGGGAGCTGTTTTTT,CASRGGVNTGELFF
.,TRBV11-2,TRBD1,TRBJ2-7,TGTGCCAGCAGCTCCGAGGGGGCAGGGGTCTTCGAGCAGTACTTC,CASSSEGAGVFEQYF
.,TRBV5-1,TRBD2,TRBJ2-1,TGCGCCAGCAGCCCCGAACTAGCGGGAGGTTTTGGTAATGAGCAGTTCTTC,CASSPELAGGFGNEQFF
.,TRBV6-5,TRBD1,TRBJ2-7,TGTGCCAGCAGTTCGAGACAGGGCCGGGCGTACTTC,CASSSRQGRAYF
.,TRBV27,.,TRBJ2-7,TGTGCCAGCAGTTTATCCGAACCAGGGTCCTACGAGCAGTACTTC,CASSLSEPGSYEQYF
.,TRBV9,TRBD2,TRBJ2-2,TGTGCCAGCAGCCCACCGGGACTAGCTGGAATGGGCGGGGAGCTGTTTTTT,CASSPPGLAGMGGELFF
.,TRBV7-2,TRBD2,TRBJ2-7,TGTGCCAGCACCCGAAGCGGGAGTGTTGACGAGCAGTACTTC,CASTRSGSVDEQYF
few,TRBV7-6,.,TRBJ2-1,TGTGCCAGCAGCTCCCGTGTCAGGGGGGATGAGCAGTTCTTC,CASSSRVRGDEQFF
.,TRBV14,.,TRBJ2-7,TGTGCCAGCAGCCCCAATCCGGGTCAGGGCCCGCGATCCTACGAGCAGTACTTC,CASSPNPGQGPRSYEQYF
.,TRBV19,.,TRBJ1-4,TGTGCCAGCCAGGACAGATCTAATGAAAAACTGTTTTTT,CASQDRSNEKLFF
.,TRBV7-2,.,TRBJ2-7,TGTGCCAGCAGCTTAAATGCGCGGTTCTACGAGCAGTACTTC,CASSLNARFYEQYF
once,TRBV27,.,TRBJ1-5,TGTGCCAGCAGTATCACAGGGTTTCAGCCCCAGCATTTT,CASSITGFQPQHF
.,TRBV29-1,.,TRBJ2-7,TGCAGCGTTGAAGATCCCTACGAGCAGTACTTC,CSVEDPYEQYF
.,TRBV28,.,TRBJ2-3,TGTGCCAGCAGCTCGGGTAGCACAGATACGCAGTATTTT,CASSSGSTDTQYF
few,TRBV7-6,.,TRBJ1-1,TGTGCCAGCAGCTTAGATATACGGAGGGAAGCTTTCTTT,CASSLDIRREAFF
.,TRBV27,.,TRBJ2-3,TGTGCCAGCAGTTTAGGCAGGGAGGCAGATACGCAGTATTTT,CASSLGREADTQYF
.,TRBV5-1,TRBD1,TRBJ1-1,TGCGCCAGCAGCCCGGGGACAGGCGGCACTGAAGCTTTCTTT,CASSPGTGGTEAFF
.,TRBV9,.,TRBJ2-4,TGTGCCAGCAGCGTAGTTGCCGGGGAAGCCAAAAACAGTCAGTACTTC,CASSVVAGEAKNSQYF
.,TRBV5-1,TRBD2,TRBJ2-5,TGCGCCAGCAGCGGGACTAGCAAACAAGAGACCCAGTACTTC,CASSGTSKQETQYF